The present entry profiles one T cell receptor beta chain with its context. Germline loops: CDR1 SGHTA, CDR2 FQGNSA. The CDR3 has 14 amino acids. The V end was cut by 1 base, the J end by 4 bases, with 8 bases between. The data originate from a study of T cell responses to AZD1222 COVID-19 vaccine. Measured with immunoSEQ multiplex PCR; TCRdb has only the in-frame clones, and not every one. The profile shows over 120,000 clones, roughly nine tenths of them singletons. This chain uses TRBV7-2 with TRBJ2-1; D unclear. This receptor was taken from an adult who received the AZD1222 COVID-19 vaccine. The specimen comprised peripheral blood, sampled 28 days after the second AZD1222 dose. CDR3 sequence (DNA): TGTGCCAGCAGCTTAGTGACCACATACAATGAGCAGTTCTTC. Translating gives CASSLVTTYNEQFF.